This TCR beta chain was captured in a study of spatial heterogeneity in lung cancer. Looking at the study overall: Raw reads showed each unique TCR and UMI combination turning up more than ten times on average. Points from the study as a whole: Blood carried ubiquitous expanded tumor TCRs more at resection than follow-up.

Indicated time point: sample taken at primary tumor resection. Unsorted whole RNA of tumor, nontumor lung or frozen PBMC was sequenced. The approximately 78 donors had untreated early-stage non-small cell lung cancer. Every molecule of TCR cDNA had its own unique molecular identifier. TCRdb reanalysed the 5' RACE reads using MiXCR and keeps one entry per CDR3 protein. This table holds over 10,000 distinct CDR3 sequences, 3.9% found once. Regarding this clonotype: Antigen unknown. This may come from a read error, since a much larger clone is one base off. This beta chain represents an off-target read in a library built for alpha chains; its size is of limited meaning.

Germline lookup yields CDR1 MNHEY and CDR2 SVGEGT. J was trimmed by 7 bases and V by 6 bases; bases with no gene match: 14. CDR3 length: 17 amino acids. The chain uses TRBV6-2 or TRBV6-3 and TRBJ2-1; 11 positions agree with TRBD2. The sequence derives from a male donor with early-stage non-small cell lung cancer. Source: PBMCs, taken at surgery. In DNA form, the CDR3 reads TGTGCCAGCAGCCGGGCTCCGGGACTAGCGGAAAAAAATGAGCAGTTCTTC. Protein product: CASSRAPGLAEKNEQFF.